Listed below are T cell receptor beta chains from one sample, sequenced in a study of response to subunit inactivated influenza vaccine. TCRdb reprocessed the RT-PCR reads with MiXCR, giving one entry per CDR3 protein. The sample lists 550,000 to 800,000 distinct CDR3 sequences; about 15% were seen once. The sample in question was PBMCs from blood, obtained around 15 days before vaccination. The receptors shown here come from a man over 45 who received an inactivated influenza vaccine. Both conserved end residues are part of each CDR3. A D gene is named only where the DNA matches it firmly. For some rows the clone size is stated as once, few or many, or as a class when expanded; others skip it.

V gene	J gene	clone size	D gene	CDR3 DNA	CDR3 protein
TRBV12-3/TRBV12-4	TRBJ2-1	NA	TRBD2	TGTGCCAGCAGTTTAGGGGCGGGAGGGCCAGATGAGCAGTTCTTC	CASSLGAGGPDEQFF
TRBV21-1	TRBJ2-1	many	NA	TGTGCCAGCAGCAAACGGCGACTAGCGGAGAAAAATGAGCAGTTCTTC	CASSKRRLAEKNEQFF
TRBV7-9	TRBJ2-1	few	NA	TGTGCCAGCAGCTTAGAGGTGATAAATGAGCAGTTCTTC	CASSLEVINEQFF
TRBV7-2	TRBJ1-1	few	TRBD1	TGTGCCAGCAGCCAAGTTGACAGGGGGGCTTTCTTT	CASSQVDRGAFF
TRBV12-3/TRBV12-4	TRBJ2-7	few	NA	TGTGCCAGCAGTTTCGCCAGGGGCGGCTACGAGCAGTACTTC	CASSFARGGYEQYF
TRBV5-1	TRBJ2-3	few	NA	TGCGCCAGCAACGAGAGGGGGGCATTTCATTTGTTGGATACGCAGTATTTT	CASNERGAFHLLDTQYF
TRBV5-5	TRBJ2-5	NA	NA	TGTGCCAGCAGCTTCCTGGCGGGGACCCTTCAAGAGACCCAGTACTTC	CASSFLAGTLQETQYF
TRBV2	TRBJ2-5	many	TRBD2	TGTGCCAGCAGTGAATGGGCGACTAGCGGGAGTGAAGAGACCCAGTACTTC	CASSEWATSGSEETQYF
TRBV20-1	TRBJ2-7	NA	TRBD1	TGCAGTGCTAGAGGCCGGACAGGGGGCAAGTACGAGCAGTACTTC	CSARGRTGGKYEQYF
TRBV20-1	TRBJ2-2	few	NA	TGCAGTGCTAGCGCAGCGAACACCGGGGAGCTGTTTTTT	CSASAANTGELFF
TRBV29-1	TRBJ2-1	few	TRBD1	TGCAGCGTGCCCGGGACAGCCACCTACAATGAGCAGTTCTTC	CSVPGTATYNEQFF
TRBV20-1	TRBJ1-6	NA	NA	TGCAGTGCTGGACACGGGAATTTGGGTTCACCCCTCCACTTT	CSAGHGNLGSPLHF
TRBV5-1	TRBJ2-2	few	TRBD2	TGCGCCAGCAGCTTGTGGACTAGCGGGAGGGCCTCGAACACCGGGGAGCTGTTTTTT	CASSLWTSGRASNTGELFF
TRBV9	TRBJ1-1	NA	TRBD1	TGTGCCAGCAGCGTAGCTCCAGGTGGGGGACAGGGTGTTGCTGAAGCTTTCTTT	CASSVAPGGGQGVAEAFF
TRBV28	TRBJ2-1	many	TRBD2	TGTGCCAGCAGTTTGAATTTCGCCAGCGGGAGAGACAATGAGCAGTTCTTC	CASSLNFASGRDNEQFF
TRBV12-3/TRBV12-4	TRBJ1-5	many	NA	TGTGCCAGCAGTTTGGTAGTCTTCAACCAGCCCCAGCATTTT	CASSLVVFNQPQHF
TRBV2	TRBJ2-7	NA	NA	TGTGCCAGCAGTGGGGGGGACAGACTGTTC	CASSGGDRLF
TRBV4-3	TRBJ2-1	many	TRBD2	TGCGCCAGCAGCCAAGGGAGCGGGACCTTGAATGAGCAGTTCTTC	CASSQGSGTLNEQFF
TRBV20-1	TRBJ2-3	few	NA	TGCAGTGCTAGTATTATTCTGGAGGGCACAGATACGCAGTATTTT	CSASIILEGTDTQYF
TRBV5-4	TRBJ1-1	NA	NA	TGTGCCAGCAGCTACCCGGGGGCGAACACTGAAGCTTTCTTT	CASSYPGANTEAFF
TRBV4-2	TRBJ2-7	NA	NA	TGTGCCAGCAGCCAAGATGAACTGAACTCCTACGAGCAGTACTTC	CASSQDELNSYEQYF
TRBV7-3	TRBJ2-1	few	NA	TGTGCCAGCAGCTTAGGCCACAGGGATCCCTACAATGAGCAGTTCTTC	CASSLGHRDPYNEQFF
TRBV6-2/TRBV6-3	TRBJ2-1	many	NA	TGTGCCAGCAGTCACAGCTTGGAGGGATACAATGAGCAGTTCTTC	CASSHSLEGYNEQFF
TRBV5-5	TRBJ2-1	NA	NA	TGTGCCAGCAGGGAGCTAGCGTATTCCTACAATGAGCAGTTCTTC	CASRELAYSYNEQFF